What follows are 5 T cell receptor beta chains derived from one specimen sequenced in a study of CD8 T cells in ankylosing spondylitis. In TCRdb, the 5' RACE reads were re-called with MiXCR into one record per CDR3 protein. The sample has around 220,000 distinct CDR3 sequences, approximately 10% seen once. Sequencing was carried out using blood, either unsorted or a sorted T cell fraction (not recorded which). The receptors stem from a male donor with ankylosing spondylitis or in good health (not recorded which).

In this sample, this clonotype turned up many times. The rearrangement joins TRBV5-1 to TRBJ1-2, with 7 bases aligning to TRBD1. Trimming at V came to 2 bases and at J to 6 bases, leaving 4 bases not matched to a gene. Germline assignment: CDR1 SGHRS and CDR2 YFSETQ. The CDR3 is 13 residues long. As DNA, the CDR3 is TGCGCCAGCAGCTTCGACAGGGAGGATGGCTACACCTTC. Protein: CASSFDREDGYTF.

This clonotype was counted ten times or more. The chain is built from TRBV12-3 or TRBV12-4 and TRBJ2-3; D not resolved. V lost 3 bases and J lost 0, with 13 bases in between. CDR3 length equals 16 residues. CDR3 protein: CASSFAQTSSTDTQYF. The CDR3, as DNA: TGTGCCAGCAGTTTTGCCCAAACCTCTAGCACAGATACGCAGTATTTT.

The chain uses TRBV5-1 and TRBJ1-2; D unclear. The V end was cut by 1 base, the J end by 8 bases, with 15 bases between. Germline V gene sequence: CDR1 SGHRS, CDR2 YFSETQ. The CDR3 extends over 14 amino acids. CDR3 region: CASSLTSLPRGYTF. The CDR3 nucleotides are TGCGCCAGCAGCTTGACCAGCCTTCCCCGGGGCTACACCTTC.

Worth noting for this clonotype: This clone may be a read error of a much larger clone one base away. V usage is TRBV5-6 and J usage is TRBJ2-3; a possible D gene is TRBD2 (6 bases). This CDR3 region has 14 residues. CDR1 and CDR2 (germline): SGHDT, YYEEEE. CDR3: CANSESRGTDTQYF. CDR3 coding DNA: TGTGCCAACAGCGAGTCGCGGGGAACAGATACGCAGTATTTT.

The table lists this clonotype with many counts. The chain carries TRBV5-1 and TRBJ2-3; D gene unclear. This CDR3 region has 15 residues. V lost 7 bases to trimming and J lost 0 bases, with 15 bases between them. The germline gives CDR1 SGHRS, CDR2 YFSETQ. CDR3 sequence reads: CASRHPSVSTDTQYF. The CDR3 DNA reads TGCGCCAGCCGCCACCCGTCTGTTAGCACAGATACGCAGTATTTT.